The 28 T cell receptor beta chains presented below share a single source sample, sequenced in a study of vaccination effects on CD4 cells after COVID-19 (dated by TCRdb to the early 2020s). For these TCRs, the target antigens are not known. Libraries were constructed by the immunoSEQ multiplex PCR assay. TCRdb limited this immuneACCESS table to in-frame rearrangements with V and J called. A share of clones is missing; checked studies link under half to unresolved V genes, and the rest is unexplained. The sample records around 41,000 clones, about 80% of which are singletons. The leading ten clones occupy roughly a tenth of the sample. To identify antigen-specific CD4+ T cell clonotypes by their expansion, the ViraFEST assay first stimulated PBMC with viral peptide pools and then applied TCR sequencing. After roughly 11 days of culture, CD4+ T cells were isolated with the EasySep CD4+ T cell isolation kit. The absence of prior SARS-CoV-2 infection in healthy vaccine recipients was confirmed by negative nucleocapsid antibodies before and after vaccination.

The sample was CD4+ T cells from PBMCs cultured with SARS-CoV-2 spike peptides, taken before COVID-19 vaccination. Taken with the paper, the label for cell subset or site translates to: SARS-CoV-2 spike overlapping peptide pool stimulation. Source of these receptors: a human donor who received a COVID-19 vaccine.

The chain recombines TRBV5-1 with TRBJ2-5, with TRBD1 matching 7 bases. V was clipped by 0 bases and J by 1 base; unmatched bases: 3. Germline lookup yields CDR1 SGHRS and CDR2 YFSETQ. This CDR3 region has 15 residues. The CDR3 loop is CASSLGDSIQETQYF. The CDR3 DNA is TGCGCCAGCAGCTTGGGGGACAGCATCCAAGAGACCCAGTACTTC.

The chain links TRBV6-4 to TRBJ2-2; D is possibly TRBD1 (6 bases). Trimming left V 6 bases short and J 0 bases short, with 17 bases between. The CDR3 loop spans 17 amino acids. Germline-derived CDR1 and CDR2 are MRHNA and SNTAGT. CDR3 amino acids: CASSVTGSPANTGELFF. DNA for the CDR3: TGTGCCAGCAGCGTCACAGGGTCCCCCGCGAACACCGGGGAGCTGTTTTTT.

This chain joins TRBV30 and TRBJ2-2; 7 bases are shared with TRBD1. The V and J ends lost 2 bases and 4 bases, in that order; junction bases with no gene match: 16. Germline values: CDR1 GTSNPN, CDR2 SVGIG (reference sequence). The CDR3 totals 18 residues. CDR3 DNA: TGTGCCTGGAGTCCTCGGCGGACAGGACGATCGAGCACCGGGGAGCTGTTTTTT. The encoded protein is CAWSPRRTGRSSTGELFF. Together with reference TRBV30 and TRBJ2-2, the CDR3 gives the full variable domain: SQTIHQWPATLVQPVGSPLSLECTVEGTSNPNLYWYRQAAGRGLQLLFYSVGIGQISSEVPQNLSASRPQDRQFILSSKKLLLSDSGFYLCAWSPRRTGRSSTGELFFGEGSRLTVL.

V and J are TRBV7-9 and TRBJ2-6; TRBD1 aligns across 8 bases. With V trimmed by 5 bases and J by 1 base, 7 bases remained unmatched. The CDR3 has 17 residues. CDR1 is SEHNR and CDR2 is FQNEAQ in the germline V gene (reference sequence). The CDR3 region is CASSRTGIASGANVLTF. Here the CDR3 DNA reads TGTGCCAGCAGCCGGACAGGGATCGCGTCTGGGGCCAACGTCCTGACTTTC.

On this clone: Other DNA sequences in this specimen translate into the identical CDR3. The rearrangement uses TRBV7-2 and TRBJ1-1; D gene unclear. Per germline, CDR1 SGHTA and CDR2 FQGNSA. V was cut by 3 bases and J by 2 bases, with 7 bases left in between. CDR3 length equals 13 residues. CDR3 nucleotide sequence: TGTGCCAGCAGCTTCAGCGTCAACACTGAAGCTTTCTTT. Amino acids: CASSFSVNTEAFF.

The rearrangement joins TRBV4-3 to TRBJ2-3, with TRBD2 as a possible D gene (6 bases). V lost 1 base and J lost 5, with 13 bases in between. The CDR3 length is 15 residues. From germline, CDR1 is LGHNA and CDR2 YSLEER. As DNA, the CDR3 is TGCGCCAGCAGCCAAGGGAATAGCGGAGAAGATACGCAGTATTTT. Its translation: CASSQGNSGEDTQYF.

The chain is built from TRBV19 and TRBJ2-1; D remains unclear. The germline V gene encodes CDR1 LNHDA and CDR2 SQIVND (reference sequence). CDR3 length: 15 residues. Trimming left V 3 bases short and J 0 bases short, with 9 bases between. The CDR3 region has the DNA TGTGCCAGTAGTATTACGCGACGCTCCTACAATGAGCAGTTCTTC. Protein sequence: CASSITRRSYNEQFF. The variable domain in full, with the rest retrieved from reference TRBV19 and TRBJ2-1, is DGGITQSPKYLFRKEGQNVTLSCEQNLNHDAMYWYRQDPGQGLRLIYYSQIVNDFQKGDIAEGYSVSREKKESFPLTVTSAQKNPTAFYLCASSITRRSYNEQFFGPGTRLTVL.

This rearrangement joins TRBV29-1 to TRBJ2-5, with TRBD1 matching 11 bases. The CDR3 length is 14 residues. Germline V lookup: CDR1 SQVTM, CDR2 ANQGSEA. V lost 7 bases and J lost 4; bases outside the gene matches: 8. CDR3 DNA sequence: TGCAGCGCAGGACAGGGGGCCGTAGGAGAGACCCAGTACTTC. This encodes CSAGQGAVGETQYF.

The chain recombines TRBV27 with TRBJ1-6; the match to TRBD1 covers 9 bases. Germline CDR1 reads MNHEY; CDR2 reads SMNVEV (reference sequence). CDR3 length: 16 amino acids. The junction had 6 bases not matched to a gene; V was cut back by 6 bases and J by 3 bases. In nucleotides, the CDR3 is TGTGCCAGCAGACCGGGACAGGGCAACTATAATTCACCCCTCCACTTT. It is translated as CASRPGQGNYNSPLHF.

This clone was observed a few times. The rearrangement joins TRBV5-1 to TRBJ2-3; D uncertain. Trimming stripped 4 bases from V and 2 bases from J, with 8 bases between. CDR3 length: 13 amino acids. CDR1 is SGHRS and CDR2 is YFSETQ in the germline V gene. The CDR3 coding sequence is TGCGCCAGCAGCGCCGCCTACACAGATACGCAGTATTTT. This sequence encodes CASSAAYTDTQYF.

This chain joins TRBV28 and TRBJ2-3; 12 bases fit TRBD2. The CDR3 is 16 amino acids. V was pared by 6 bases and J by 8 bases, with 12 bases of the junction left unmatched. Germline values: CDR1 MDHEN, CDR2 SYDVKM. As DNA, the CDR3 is TGTGCCAGCAGCCGTACTAGCGGGGGGCGCAGCGGTACGCAGTATTTT. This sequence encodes CASSRTSGGRSGTQYF.

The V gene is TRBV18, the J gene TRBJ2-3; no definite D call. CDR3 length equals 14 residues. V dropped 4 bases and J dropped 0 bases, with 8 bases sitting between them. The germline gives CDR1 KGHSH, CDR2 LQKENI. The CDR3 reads CASSLPLSTDTQYF. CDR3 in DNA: TGTGCCAGCTCACTACCCTTAAGCACAGATACGCAGTATTTT.

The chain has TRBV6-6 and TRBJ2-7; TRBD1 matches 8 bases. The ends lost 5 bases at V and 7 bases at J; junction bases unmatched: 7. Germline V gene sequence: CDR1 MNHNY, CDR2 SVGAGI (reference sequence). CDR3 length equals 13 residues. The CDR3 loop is CASSTGGLGEQYV. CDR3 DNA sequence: TGTGCCAGCAGTACAGGGGGACTGGGGGAGCAGTACGTC.

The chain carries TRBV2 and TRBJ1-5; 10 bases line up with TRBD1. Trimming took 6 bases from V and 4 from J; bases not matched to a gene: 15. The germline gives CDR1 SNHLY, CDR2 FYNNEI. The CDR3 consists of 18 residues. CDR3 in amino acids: CASRNSGTGVLSNQPQHF. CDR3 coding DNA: TGTGCCAGCAGGAATTCCGGGACAGGGGTCTTATCAAATCAGCCCCAGCATTTT.

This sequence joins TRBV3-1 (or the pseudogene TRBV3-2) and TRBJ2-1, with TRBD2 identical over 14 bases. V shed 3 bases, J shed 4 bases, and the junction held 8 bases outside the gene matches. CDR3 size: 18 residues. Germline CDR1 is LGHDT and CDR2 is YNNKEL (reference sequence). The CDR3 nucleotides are TGTGCCAGCAGCCATCCTAAGACTAGCGGGGGGGGGTACAATGAGCAGTTCTTC. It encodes CASSHPKTSGGGYNEQFF.

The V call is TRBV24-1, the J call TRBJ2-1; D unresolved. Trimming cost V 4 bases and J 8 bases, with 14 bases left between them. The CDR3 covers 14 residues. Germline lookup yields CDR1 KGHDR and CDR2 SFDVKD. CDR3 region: CATSEESPFDEQFF. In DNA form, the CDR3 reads TGTGCCACCAGTGAGGAAAGCCCCTTCGATGAGCAGTTCTTC.

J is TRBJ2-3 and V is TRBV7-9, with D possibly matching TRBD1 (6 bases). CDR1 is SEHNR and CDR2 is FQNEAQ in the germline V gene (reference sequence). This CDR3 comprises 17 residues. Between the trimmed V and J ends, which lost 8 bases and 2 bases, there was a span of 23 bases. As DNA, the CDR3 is TGTGCCAGCGGCAAAGTGGGTGGCGGACAGTCCACAGATACGCAGTATTTT. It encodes CASGKVGGGQSTDTQYF.

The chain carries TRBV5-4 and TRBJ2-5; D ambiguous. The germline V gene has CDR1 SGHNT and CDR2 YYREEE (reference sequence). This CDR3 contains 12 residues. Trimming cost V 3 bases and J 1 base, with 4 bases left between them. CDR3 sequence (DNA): TGTGCCAGCAGCTGGCCCCAAGAGACCCAGTACTTC. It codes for CASSWPQETQYF.

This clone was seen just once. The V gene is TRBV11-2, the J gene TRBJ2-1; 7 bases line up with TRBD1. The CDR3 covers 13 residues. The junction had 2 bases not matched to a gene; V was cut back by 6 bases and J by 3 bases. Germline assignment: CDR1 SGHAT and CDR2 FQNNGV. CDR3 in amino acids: CASSGQVYNEQFF. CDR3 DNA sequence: TGTGCCAGCAGTGGACAGGTCTACAATGAGCAGTTCTTC.

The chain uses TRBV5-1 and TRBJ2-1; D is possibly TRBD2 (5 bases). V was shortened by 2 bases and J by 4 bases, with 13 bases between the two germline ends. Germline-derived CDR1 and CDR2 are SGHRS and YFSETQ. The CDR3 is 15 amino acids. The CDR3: CASSFREQMYNEQFF. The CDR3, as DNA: TGCGCCAGCAGCTTCCGGGAACAAATGTACAATGAGCAGTTCTTC.

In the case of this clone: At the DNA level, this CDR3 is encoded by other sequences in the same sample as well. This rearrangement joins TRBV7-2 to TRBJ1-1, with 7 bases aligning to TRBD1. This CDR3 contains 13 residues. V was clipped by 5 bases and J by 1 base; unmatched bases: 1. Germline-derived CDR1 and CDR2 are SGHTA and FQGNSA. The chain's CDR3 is CASSRQGNTEAFF. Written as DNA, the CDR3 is TGTGCCAGCAGCAGACAGGGGAACACTGAAGCTTTCTTT.

CDR3 sequence: CAWSVLRGAKNYGYTF. The CDR3 DNA is TGTGCCTGGAGTGTACTCAGGGGAGCCAAGAACTATGGCTACACCTTC. The chain couples TRBV30 to TRBJ1-2, with D possibly matching TRBD1 (6 bases). The germline V and J ends were trimmed by 0 bases and 2 bases, with 16 bases remaining between them. The CDR3 contains 16 residues. Looked up from germline, CDR1 is GTSNPN and CDR2 is SVGIG (reference sequence).

CDR3 sequence (DNA): TGTGCCAGTAGTATTGACAGGGCGAGGACTGAAGCTTTCTTT. This gives the protein CASSIDRARTEAFF. The rearrangement uses TRBV19 and TRBJ1-1; 7 bases agree with TRBD1. The V gene's germline CDR1 is LNHDA and CDR2 SQIVND (reference sequence). V shed 3 bases and J 5 bases; nucleotides not matched to a gene: 6. The CDR3 length is 14 residues.

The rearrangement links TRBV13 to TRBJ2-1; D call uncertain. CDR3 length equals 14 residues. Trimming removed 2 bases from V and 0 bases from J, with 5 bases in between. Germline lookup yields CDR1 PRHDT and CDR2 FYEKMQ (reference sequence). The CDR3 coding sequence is TGTGCCAGCAGCTTAATTAGCTCCTACAATGAGCAGTTCTTC. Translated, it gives CASSLISSYNEQFF. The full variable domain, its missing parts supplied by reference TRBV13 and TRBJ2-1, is AAGVIQSPRHLIKEKRETATLKCYPIPRHDTVYWYQQGPGQDPQFLISFYEKMQSDKGSIPDRFSAQQFSDYHSELNMSSLELGDSALYFCASSLISSYNEQFFGPGTRLTVL.

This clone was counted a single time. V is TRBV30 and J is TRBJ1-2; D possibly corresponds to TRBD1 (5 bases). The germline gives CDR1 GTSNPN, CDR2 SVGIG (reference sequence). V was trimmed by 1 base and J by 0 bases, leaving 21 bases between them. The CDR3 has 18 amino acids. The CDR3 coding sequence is TGTGCCTGGAGTGGACAGCGTTCGGATGGGCCGCCTAACTATGGCTACACCTTC. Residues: CAWSGQRSDGPPNYGYTF.

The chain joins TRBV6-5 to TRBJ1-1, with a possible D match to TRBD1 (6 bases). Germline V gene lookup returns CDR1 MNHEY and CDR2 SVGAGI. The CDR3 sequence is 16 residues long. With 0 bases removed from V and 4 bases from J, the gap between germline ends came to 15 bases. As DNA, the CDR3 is TGTGCCAGCAGTTACTCGGTGGCAGACAGGAGCACTGAAGCTTTCTTT. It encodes CASSYSVADRSTEAFF.

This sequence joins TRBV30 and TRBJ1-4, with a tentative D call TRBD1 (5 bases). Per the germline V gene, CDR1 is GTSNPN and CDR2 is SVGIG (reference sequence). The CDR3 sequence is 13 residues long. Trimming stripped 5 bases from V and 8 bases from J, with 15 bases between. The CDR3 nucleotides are TGTGCCTGGGGACATTATCCTCCCGAAAAACTGTTTTTT. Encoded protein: CAWGHYPPEKLFF.

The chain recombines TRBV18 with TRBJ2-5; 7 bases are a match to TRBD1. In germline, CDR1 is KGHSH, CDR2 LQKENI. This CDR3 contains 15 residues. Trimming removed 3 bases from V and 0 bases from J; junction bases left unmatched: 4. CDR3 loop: CASSPMTGYQETQYF. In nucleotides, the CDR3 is TGTGCCAGCTCACCCATGACAGGGTACCAAGAGACCCAGTACTTC.